This TCR beta chain was retrieved from a study of T cells after yellow fever vaccination. TCRdb processed the 5' RACE reads anew with MiXCR; each CDR3 protein has one entry. The profile shows 250,000 to 350,000 distinct CDR3 sequences, over 3.5% of them singletons. The CDR3 has 13 residues. Trimming shortened V by 5 bases and J by 1 base, and 6 bases separated the two germline ends. The germline gives CDR1 MNHEY, CDR2 SVGAGI. This sequence was found in a man aged 18 to 29 who received the YFV17D yellow fever vaccine. The chain employs TRBV6-5 and TRBJ1-5; no clear D gene. The starting material was PBMCs, obtained 15 days after the yellow fever booster vaccination. In DNA, the CDR3 is TGTGCCAGCAGTCCCATGAGCAATCAGCCCCAGCATTTT. Amino acids: CASSPMSNQPQHF.